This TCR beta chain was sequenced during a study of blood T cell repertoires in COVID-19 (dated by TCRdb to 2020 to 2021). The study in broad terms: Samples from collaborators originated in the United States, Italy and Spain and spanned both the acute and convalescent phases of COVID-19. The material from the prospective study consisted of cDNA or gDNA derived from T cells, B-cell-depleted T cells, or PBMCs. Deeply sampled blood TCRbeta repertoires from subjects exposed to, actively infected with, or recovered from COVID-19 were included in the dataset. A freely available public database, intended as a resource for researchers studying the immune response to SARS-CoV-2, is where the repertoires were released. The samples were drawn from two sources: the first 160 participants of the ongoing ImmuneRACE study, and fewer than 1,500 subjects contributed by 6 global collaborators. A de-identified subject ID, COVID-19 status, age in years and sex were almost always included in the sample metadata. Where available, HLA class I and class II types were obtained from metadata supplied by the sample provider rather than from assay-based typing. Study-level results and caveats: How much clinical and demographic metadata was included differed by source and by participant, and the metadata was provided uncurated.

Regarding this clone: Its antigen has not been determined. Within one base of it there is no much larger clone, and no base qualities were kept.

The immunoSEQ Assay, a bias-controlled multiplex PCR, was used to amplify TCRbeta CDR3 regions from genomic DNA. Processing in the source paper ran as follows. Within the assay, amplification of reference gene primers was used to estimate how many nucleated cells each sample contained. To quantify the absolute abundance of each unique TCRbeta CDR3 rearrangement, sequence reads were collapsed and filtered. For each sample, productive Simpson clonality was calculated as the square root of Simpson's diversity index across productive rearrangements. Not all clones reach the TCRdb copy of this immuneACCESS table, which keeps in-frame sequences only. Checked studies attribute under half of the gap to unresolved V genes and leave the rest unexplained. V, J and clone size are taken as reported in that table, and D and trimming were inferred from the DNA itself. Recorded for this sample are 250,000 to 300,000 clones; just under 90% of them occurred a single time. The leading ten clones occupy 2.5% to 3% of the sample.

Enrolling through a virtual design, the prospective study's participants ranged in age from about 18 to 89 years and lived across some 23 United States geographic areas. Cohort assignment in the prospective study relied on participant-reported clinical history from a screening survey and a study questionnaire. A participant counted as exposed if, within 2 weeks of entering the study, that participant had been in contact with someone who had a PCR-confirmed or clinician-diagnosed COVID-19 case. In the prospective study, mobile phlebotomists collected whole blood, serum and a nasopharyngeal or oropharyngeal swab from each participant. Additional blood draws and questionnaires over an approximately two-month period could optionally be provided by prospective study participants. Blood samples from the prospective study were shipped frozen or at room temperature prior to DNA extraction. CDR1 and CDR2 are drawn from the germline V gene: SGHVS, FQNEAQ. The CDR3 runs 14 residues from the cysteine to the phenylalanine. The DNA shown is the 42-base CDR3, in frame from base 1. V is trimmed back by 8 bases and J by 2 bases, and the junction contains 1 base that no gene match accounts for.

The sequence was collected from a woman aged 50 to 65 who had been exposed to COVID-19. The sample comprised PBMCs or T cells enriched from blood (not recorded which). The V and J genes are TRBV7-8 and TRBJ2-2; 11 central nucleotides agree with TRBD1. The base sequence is TGTGCCAGCGGACAGGGGGCCAACACCGGGGAGCTGTTTTTT. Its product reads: CASGQGANTGELFF.